This T cell receptor beta chain stems from a study of T cells after yellow fever vaccination. V gave up 0 bases and J gave up 1 base, with 10 bases separating them. This CDR3 region has 15 residues. Germline values: CDR1 DFQATT, CDR2 SNEGSKA (reference sequence). TCRdb re-called the 5' RACE reads through MiXCR, storing one row per CDR3 protein. The sample includes 500,000 to 650,000 distinct CDR3 sequences, less than 20% seen only once; the top ten take roughly 17%. This sample comprised PBMCs, obtained more than 4 days after the first yellow fever vaccination. The chain employs TRBV20-1 and TRBJ1-5, with a possible D match to TRBD1 (5 bases). This TCR came from a man between 18 and 29 years old who received the YFV17D yellow fever vaccine. CDR3 protein: CSARESGPSNQPQHF. The CDR3 bases are TGCAGTGCTAGAGAATCGGGACCGAGCAATCAGCCCCAGCATTTT.